A selection of T cell receptor beta chains follows, all from one sample in a study of T cells after yellow fever vaccination. Each CDR3 protein gets one entry after TCRdb re-called the 5' RACE reads with MiXCR. The table includes hundreds of thousands of distinct CDR3 sequences, 20% to 25% detected once. The sample in question was PBMCs, obtained more than 20 days after the first yellow fever vaccination. The source is a man between 18 and 29 years old who received the YFV17D yellow fever vaccine. CDR3s include the opening cysteine and the closing phenylalanine or tryptophan. Clone size is given for some rows only: seen once, a few or many times, or a class if the clone is expanded.

length,V,size,J,CDR3
11,TRBV10-3,.,TRBJ2-3,CAIGDSDTQYF
16,TRBV9,.,TRBJ2-5,CASSVVGGTHQETQYF
13,TRBV5-1,few,TRBJ2-5,CASSLFAQETQYF
13,TRBV6-5,few,TRBJ1-2,CASSLQTPYGYTF
17,TRBV5-1,few,TRBJ2-3,CASSRIGLAGTTDTQYF
14,TRBV4-1,.,TRBJ1-5,CASRGQGYDQPQHF
13,TRBV5-1,few,TRBJ2-5,CASSLFRVETQYF
15,TRBV10-3,few,TRBJ2-5,CAISESTGSAGTQYF
13,TRBV6-6,.,TRBJ2-1,CASSSGQRNEQFF
16,TRBV6-2/TRBV6-3,.,TRBJ2-5,CASSYPLRDNRETQYF
14,TRBV4-3,.,TRBJ2-6,CASSDHSGANVLTF